This paragraph reports one T cell receptor beta chain. Its antigen is not identified. Clones were read by immunoSEQ multiplex PCR, and TCRdb kept only the in-frame ones, dropping some. The table records around 120,000 clones, approximately 92% of them present only once. These data come from a study of T cell responses to AZD1222 COVID-19 vaccine. Study outcomes and limitations: White British people made up most donors, females outnumbered males, and clonal diversity was possibly underestimated. Only six people who got AZD1222 tested seropositive at baseline. Per reports, nearly half of all spike-specific TCRs target regions that are unmutated in variants. Scientists sampled the repertoires only once the peak T cell response had passed.

This clonotype originated in an adult in good health. Sequenced here: peripheral blood, sampled on day 0 of AZD1222 vaccination.

The CDR3 DNA sequence: TGTGCCAGTAGTATGCAGGGATCGTACGAGCAGTACTTC. It translates to CASSMQGSYEQYF. The chain joins TRBV19 to TRBJ2-7; maybe TRBD1 (5 bases). The CDR3 length is 13 residues. Germline V lookup: CDR1 LNHDA, CDR2 SQIVND (reference sequence). V was trimmed by 3 bases and J by 4 bases, leaving 10 bases between them.